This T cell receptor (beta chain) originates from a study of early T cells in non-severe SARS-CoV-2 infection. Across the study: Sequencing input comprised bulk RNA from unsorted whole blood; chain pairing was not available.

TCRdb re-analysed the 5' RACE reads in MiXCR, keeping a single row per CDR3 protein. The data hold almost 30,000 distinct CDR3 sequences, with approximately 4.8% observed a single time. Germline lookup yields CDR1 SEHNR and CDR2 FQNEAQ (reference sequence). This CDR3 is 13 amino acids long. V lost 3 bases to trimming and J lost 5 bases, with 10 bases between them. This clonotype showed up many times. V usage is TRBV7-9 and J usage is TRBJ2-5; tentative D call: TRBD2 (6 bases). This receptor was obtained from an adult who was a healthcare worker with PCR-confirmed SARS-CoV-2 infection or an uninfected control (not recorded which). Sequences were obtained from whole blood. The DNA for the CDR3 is TGTGCCAGCAGCTTGGAGGGTTTCGAGACCCAGTACTTC. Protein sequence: CASSLEGFETQYF.